These T cell receptor beta chains were read from a single sample in a study of blood T cell repertoires in COVID-19. Some clones are missing from TCRdb's copy, which holds only in-frame ones; the method was immunoSEQ multiplex PCR. The sample records some 150,000 clones, about 80% being singletons. Input material: peripheral blood. The receptor source for this set is a woman aged 55-69 years with COVID-19, enrolled during active disease. Both conserved end residues are trimmed from each CDR3.

>TRBV6-5
ASSYYGRNTEAF
>TRBV7-9
ASSLGAISNLNTEAF
>TRBV5-1
ASSEGAETQY
>TRBV19
ASSILPGWAEQF
>TRBV5-1
ASSLRLAGGPSYEQY
>TRBV24-1
ATSDRTGVSSYEQY
>TRBV10-3
AAGGGGMTQY
>TRBV10-2
ASSLQTGNQPQH
>TRBV3-1/TRBV3-2
ASSRQGAGNQPQH
>TRBV28
ASSPGTSDSYEQY
>TRBV19
ATDRGRGNQPQH